This entry features one T cell receptor beta chain sequence. The ends were cut back, 3 bases at V and 3 bases at J, with 6 bases in the middle. CDR1 and CDR2 (germline): SQVTM, ANQGSEA. The CDR3 consists of 11 residues. This record comes from a study of blood T cell repertoires in COVID-19. Under the authors' procedure: Estimated nucleated cell counts came from reference gene primer amplification. Repertoires were generated with immunoSEQ multiplex PCR, while TCRdb's copy carries only in-frame clones and drops some. Clone size and the V and J calls come from that table; the DNA yielded D and trimming. This sample has tens of thousands of clones, with about 87% found just once.

The receptor was isolated from a human donor with active COVID-19. The donor label of this sample is uncertain. Specimen: peripheral blood. This chain uses TRBV29-1 with TRBJ2-7; D is unclear. The CDR3 loop reads CSVDQDYEQYF. The CDR3 DNA reads TGCAGCGTTGACCAGGACTACGAGCAGTACTTC.